The 24 T cell receptor beta chains presented below share a single source sample, sequenced in a study of identical twins. Via MiXCR, TCRdb re-called the 5' RACE reads, giving one row per CDR3 protein. The data show 400,000 to 550,000 distinct CDR3 sequences, with around 20% seen just once and about 0.91% held by the top ten. These sequences were also reported in another study, on T cells expressing NK-cell markers.

Material: CD4+ T cells sorted from blood. The receptors come from a woman aged 18-29 years in good health.

J is TRBJ1-1 and V is TRBV7-2; D might be TRBD1 (5 bases). This CDR3 is 15 amino acids long. Trimming pared 2 bases from V and 2 bases from J, leaving 12 bases between. Germline assignment: CDR1 SGHTA and CDR2 FQGNSA. CDR3 sequence reads: CASSLISGANTEAFF. In DNA, the CDR3 is TGTGCCAGCAGCTTAATATCCGGGGCCAACACTGAAGCTTTCTTT.

The chain combines TRBV20-1 with TRBJ2-7; 11 bases are a match to TRBD2. CDR3 size: 14 residues. The germline gives CDR1 DFQATT, CDR2 SNEGSKA (reference sequence). V gave up 5 bases and J gave up 1 base; unmatched junction bases: 4. The CDR3 is CSARSGRGSYEQYF. The CDR3 bases are TGCAGTGCTCGTAGCGGGAGGGGATCCTACGAGCAGTACTTC.

J is TRBJ2-3 and V is TRBV3-1, with D hard to call. The CDR3 contains 15 residues. Looked up from germline, CDR1 is LGHDT and CDR2 is YNNKEL (reference sequence). V was clipped by 7 bases and J by 2 bases, with 16 bases between them. The CDR3 nucleotides are TGTGCCAGCACACCAAGAAGACTGTCCACAGATACGCAGTATTTT. Residues: CASTPRRLSTDTQYF.

This rearrangement joins TRBV6-5 to TRBJ2-3, with a tentative D call TRBD1 (5 bases). Looked up from germline, CDR1 is MNHEY and CDR2 is SVGAGI. V was clipped by 4 bases and J by 6 bases, with 14 bases between them. CDR3 length: 14 amino acids. The CDR3 DNA is TGTGCCAGCAGTTGGCCAGGGCCGGCGGATACGCAGTATTTT. This encodes CASSWPGPADTQYF.

This chain joins TRBV5-1 and TRBJ1-1, with 7 nucleotides matching TRBD1. Germline values: CDR1 SGHRS, CDR2 YFSETQ. The J segment lost 9 bases and the V segment lost 0 bases, leaving 17 bases of the junction unmatched. The CDR3 loop spans 17 amino acids. This chain's CDR3 is CASSLARTGQRLSQAFF. As DNA, the CDR3 is TGCGCCAGCAGCTTGGCCCGGACAGGCCAGAGACTCTCTCAAGCTTTCTTT.

This clonotype was picked up a small number of times. V and J are TRBV20-1 and TRBJ1-2; no clear D. V was trimmed by 0 bases and J by 13 bases, leaving 21 bases between them. This CDR3 has 14 amino acids. The V gene's germline CDR1 is DFQATT and CDR2 SNEGSKA (reference sequence). CDR3 sequence (DNA): TGCAGTGCTAGAGAGACCCGAACTACCCGGGGTGGCACCTTC. Translating it yields CSARETRTTRGGTF.

The genes are TRBV5-1 and TRBJ2-3, with 10 bases identical to TRBD2. CDR1 and CDR2 (germline): SGHRS, YFSETQ. Trimming took 0 bases from V and 4 from J; bases not matched to a gene: 5. This CDR3 region has 16 residues. CDR3 DNA sequence: TGCGCCAGCAGCTTGGCCAGCGGGGGGGCCGCAGATACGCAGTATTTT. It specifies CASSLASGGAADTQYF.

The CDR3 region is CASVGGGETQYF. The CDR3 nucleotides read TGTGCCAGCGTGGGGGGCGGAGAGACCCAGTACTTC. The V call is TRBV7-9, the J call TRBJ2-5, with D tentatively TRBD1 or TRBD2 (6 bases each). With 8 bases removed from V and 4 bases from J, the gap between germline ends came to 11 bases. Germline CDR1 and CDR2: SEHNR and FQNEAQ (reference sequence). CDR3 length: 12 residues.

This clonotype was seen only a few times. The CDR3 region is CASSQSQTPASSYNEQFF. CDR3 sequence (DNA): TGTGCCAGCAGCCAATCACAGACGCCCGCAAGCTCCTACAATGAGCAGTTCTTC. The genes are TRBV4-2 and TRBJ2-1; D is unresolved. CDR1 and CDR2 from the germline V gene are LGHNA and YNFKEQ. V was shortened by 2 bases and J by 0 bases, with 17 bases between the two germline ends. CDR3 length: 18 residues.

V gene TRBV10-2 combines with J gene TRBJ2-2; 10 bases are a match to TRBD2. Per the germline V gene, CDR1 is WSHSY and CDR2 is SAAADI. The CDR3 is 17 amino acids. With 6 bases clipped from V and 2 bases from J, the junction kept 9 bases outside the gene matches. CDR3 in amino acids: CASRSLAGEENTGELFF. The CDR3 region has the DNA TGCGCCAGCAGGAGTCTAGCGGGGGAGGAAAACACCGGGGAGCTGTTTTTT.

The genes are TRBV20-1 and TRBJ2-1, with 9 bases matching TRBD1. This CDR3 is 15 amino acids long. Trimming at V came to 6 bases and at J to 7 bases, leaving 13 bases not matched to a gene. Germline V gene sequence: CDR1 DFQATT, CDR2 SNEGSKA (reference sequence). The CDR3 DNA follows: TGCAGTGCAACAGGGTTGGGACAGGGATTGAATGAGCAGTTCTTC. Translated, it gives CSATGLGQGLNEQFF.

This clonotype was seen more than once but under ten times. The V and J genes are TRBV5-1 and TRBJ1-4; 7 bases align to TRBD1. This CDR3 is built from 14 residues. Trimming took 4 bases from V and 7 from J; bases not matched to a gene: 7. The germline gives CDR1 SGHRS, CDR2 YFSETQ. The CDR3 coding sequence is TGCGCCAGCAGCACCACAGGGGACGCTGAAAAACTGTTTTTT. It specifies CASSTTGDAEKLFF.

The table lists this clonotype with a few counts. The V and J genes are TRBV5-1 and TRBJ1-1; D unclear. CDR1 and CDR2 (germline): SGHRS, YFSETQ. V was clipped by 1 base and J by 6 bases, with 13 bases between them. The CDR3 consists of 14 residues. CDR3 residues: CASSLFSASAEAFF. CDR3 nucleotides: TGCGCCAGCAGCTTGTTCTCGGCGAGCGCTGAAGCTTTCTTT.

The V and J genes are TRBV12-3 or TRBV12-4 and TRBJ2-5; 10 positions agree with TRBD2. The V and J ends lost 6 bases and 4 bases, in that order; junction bases with no gene match: 8. This CDR3 region has 15 residues. CDR3: CASSPTLAGVETQYF. The CDR3 nucleotides read TGTGCCAGCAGCCCCACCCTAGCGGGAGTAGAGACCCAGTACTTC.

The chain joins TRBV11-2 to TRBJ2-1, with no clear D. This CDR3 contains 19 residues. Per the germline V gene, CDR1 is SGHAT and CDR2 is FQNNGV. Trimming took off 3 bases at V and 1 base at J, with 22 bases between the two ends. The DNA of the CDR3 is TGTGCCAGCAGCTTTCGTCAGATTACCCGATTAAATTCCTACAATGAGCAGTTCTTC. This translates into CASSFRQITRLNSYNEQFF.

This clonotype was counted a few times. The gene calls are TRBV20-1 and TRBJ1-6; 7 bases are a match to TRBD1. The CDR3 length is 13 residues. Trimming removed 4 bases from V and 6 bases from J; junction bases left unmatched: 3. CDR1 is DFQATT and CDR2 is SNEGSKA in the germline V gene (reference sequence). The CDR3 loop reads CSAKGAANSPLHF. In nucleotides, the CDR3 is TGCAGTGCTAAGGGGGCTGCTAATTCACCCCTCCACTTT.

The table lists this clonotype with a few counts. The rearrangement uses TRBV5-1 and TRBJ2-7; D might be TRBD1 (6 bases). Germline lookup yields CDR1 SGHRS and CDR2 YFSETQ. The CDR3 is made up of 14 amino acids. Trimming pared 7 bases from V and 0 bases from J, leaving 14 bases between. The CDR3: CASGGLGSSYEQYF. CDR3 DNA: TGCGCCAGCGGGGGCCTGGGGAGCTCCTACGAGCAGTACTTC.

The gene calls are TRBV30 and TRBJ2-2; no definite D call. The germline gives CDR1 GTSNPN, CDR2 SVGIG (reference sequence). The CDR3 is 13 amino acids. V was clipped by 2 bases and J by 4 bases, with 8 bases between them. The CDR3 loop is CAWSRQFTGELFF. The CDR3 DNA is TGTGCCTGGAGTCGGCAGTTCACCGGGGAGCTGTTTTTT.

This clonotype appeared a few times. This chain links TRBV5-1 with TRBJ1-2; D may be TRBD1 (6 bases). Germline loops: CDR1 SGHRS, CDR2 YFSETQ. The CDR3 consists of 14 residues. V was pared by 0 bases and J by 1 base, with 7 bases between. DNA of the CDR3: TGCGCCAGCAGCTTGGGACAGGATAACTATGGCTACACCTTC. It yields the protein CASSLGQDNYGYTF.

At least ten counts were recorded for this clonotype. The V gene is TRBV6-1, the J gene TRBJ1-5, with 9 bases fitting TRBD1. Germline V lookup: CDR1 MNHNS, CDR2 SASEGT. V lost 8 bases and J lost 6; bases outside the gene matches: 5. The CDR3 loop spans 13 amino acids. This CDR3 is CASSRQGGQPQHF. The CDR3, as DNA: TGTGCCAGCTCTCGACAGGGGGGTCAGCCCCAGCATTTT.

The V call is TRBV9, the J call TRBJ1-5; no definite D call. Germline-derived CDR1 and CDR2 are SGDLS and YYNGEE. The CDR3 spans 14 residues. Trimming shortened V by 0 bases and J by 2 bases, and 6 bases separated the two germline ends. The CDR3 here is CASSVDVGNQPQHF. In DNA form, the CDR3 reads TGTGCCAGCAGCGTAGATGTTGGCAATCAGCCCCAGCATTTT.

V usage is TRBV7-9 and J usage is TRBJ1-5; 9 bases map to TRBD1. The CDR3 is 15 amino acids. Germline V CDR1 and CDR2: SEHNR, FQNEAQ (reference sequence). Unmatched junction bases numbered 4, after V lost 1 base and J lost 6 bases. The CDR3 loop reads CASSLGTGVVQPQHF. The CDR3 region has the DNA TGTGCCAGCAGCTTAGGGACAGGGGTTGTTCAGCCCCAGCATTTT.

The gene calls are TRBV12-3 or TRBV12-4 and TRBJ2-5; D is unclear. The V and J ends lost 3 bases and 4 bases respectively, with 9 bases between them. The CDR3 totals 13 residues. The CDR3 region has the DNA TGTGCCAGCAGTTTTAACTATCGAGAGACCCAGTACTTC. Translating it yields CASSFNYRETQYF.

This clonotype occurred many times. One junction end disagrees with the germline gene, perhaps due to a read error. Here the CDR3 reads CASSQDVYQPQHF. In nucleotides, the CDR3 is TGTGCTAGCAGCCAGGACGTCTATCAGCCCCAGCATTTT. The chain recombines TRBV7-7 with TRBJ1-5, with D hard to call. Germline CDR1 is SSHAT and CDR2 is FNYEAQ (reference sequence). The CDR3 contains 13 residues.